A single sample is the source of the 16 T cell receptor beta chains below, sequenced in a study of cytomegalovirus exposure and HLA in healthy donors. A multiplex PCR was run with 60 Vbeta primers and 13 Jbeta primers. Clones were read by immunoSEQ multiplex PCR, and TCRdb kept only the in-frame ones, dropping some. This sample has approximately 150,000 clones, with over 75% found just once. The sequenced sample consisted of PBMCs. These receptors were obtained from a male donor in good health and CMV-seronegative.

This rearrangement joins TRBV5-1 to TRBJ2-2, with D maybe TRBD1 (6 bases). With 0 bases removed from V and 7 bases from J, the gap between germline ends came to 16 bases. Germline V gene lookup returns CDR1 SGHRS and CDR2 YFSETQ. The CDR3 length is 16 residues. This CDR3 reads CASSLGRGSGIGELFF. The DNA of the CDR3 is TGCGCCAGCAGCTTGGGCAGGGGTAGTGGAATCGGGGAGCTGTTTTTT.

This chain joins TRBV21-1 and TRBJ2-1; TRBD1, the table's D call, was not compared with the DNA. TRBV21-1 is given as a pseudogene. The CDR3 sequence is 15 residues long. The CDR3 spells CASKGDRDAYNEQFF. CDR3 bases: TGTGCCAGCAAGGGGGACAGGGACGCCTACAATGAGCAGTTCTTC.

This clone was found a few times. The chain has TRBV6-6 and TRBJ1-1, with D tentatively TRBD1 (5 bases). Germline V gene sequence: CDR1 MNHNY, CDR2 SVGAGI (reference sequence). V was shortened by 6 bases and J by 4 bases, with 12 bases between the two germline ends. This CDR3 comprises 13 residues. CDR3 protein: CASRDDSPTEAFF. The DNA for the CDR3 is TGTGCCAGCAGGGACGACAGTCCCACTGAAGCTTTCTTT.

The chain combines TRBV6-1 with TRBJ2-7, with D possibly matching TRBD1 (5 bases). Germline CDR1 MNHNS, CDR2 SASEGT. The V end lost 1 base, the J end lost 4 bases, and 11 bases lay between the germline ends. This CDR3 contains 14 residues. The DNA of the CDR3 is TGTGCCAGCAGTGAAGGTGGGGCCCTGTACGAGCAGTACTTC. This codes for CASSEGGALYEQYF.

The chain employs TRBV7-9 and TRBJ2-7; weak D call: TRBD1 (6 bases). Trimming shortened V by 5 bases and J by 7 bases, and 15 bases separated the two germline ends. This CDR3 region has 13 residues. CDR1 is SEHNR and CDR2 is FQNEAQ in the germline V gene (reference sequence). CDR3 region: CASSPRQGQEQYF. The CDR3 nucleotides are TGTGCCAGCAGCCCTAGGCAGGGGCAAGAGCAGTACTTC.

The V and J genes are TRBV29-1 and TRBJ1-4; 12 bases align to TRBD1. The V segment lost 7 bases and the J segment 8 bases; nucleotides outside the gene matches: 5. The CDR3 extends over 13 amino acids. The germline V gene has CDR1 SQVTM and CDR2 ANQGSEA. The CDR3 DNA follows: TGCAGCGGATCCGGGACAGGGGGCGAAAAACTGTTTTTT. Residues: CSGSGTGGEKLFF.

V is TRBV6-6 and J is TRBJ2-7; the match to TRBD1 covers 7 bases. V gave up 0 bases and J gave up 5 bases; unmatched junction bases: 7. This CDR3 has 15 residues. Germline CDR1 reads MNHNY; CDR2 reads SVGAGI (reference sequence). CDR3 sequence: CASSYSTGSRNEQYF. Here the CDR3 DNA reads TGTGCCAGCAGTTACTCGACAGGGAGTCGGAACGAGCAGTACTTC.

This clone was picked up a small number of times. This sequence joins TRBV7-2 and TRBJ2-5; 11 bases match TRBD2. The V gene end was trimmed by 0 bases and the J gene end by 1 base; junction bases not matched to a gene: 1. This CDR3 contains 16 residues. CDR1 and CDR2 (germline): SGHTA, FQGNSA. Here the CDR3 reads CASSLALAGAQETQYF. CDR3 nucleotides: TGTGCCAGCAGCTTAGCACTAGCGGGGGCCCAAGAGACCCAGTACTTC.

The V call is TRBV7-2, the J call TRBJ2-1; the D is unclear. CDR3 length: 13 residues. Germline V gives CDR1 SGHTA, CDR2 FQGNSA. The V end was cut by 1 base, the J end by 3 bases, with 4 bases between. As DNA, the CDR3 is TGTGCCAGCAGCTTAGGCGACTACAATGAGCAGTTCTTC. The encoded protein is CASSLGDYNEQFF.

The genes are TRBV7-3 and TRBJ2-2; TRBD1 agrees at 11 bases. V trimming: 5 bases; J trimming: 7 bases; junction bases outside the gene matches: 3. The CDR3 covers 14 residues. Germline V gene sequence: CDR1 SGHTA, CDR2 FQGTGA. CDR3 sequence (DNA): TGTGCCAGCAGCCGGGGACAGGGGGTCGGGGAGCTGTTTTTT. It specifies CASSRGQGVGELFF.

The chain employs TRBV19 and TRBJ1-4, with TRBD1 as a possible D gene (6 bases). This CDR3 spans 15 amino acids. Germline V lookup: CDR1 LNHDA, CDR2 SQIVND (reference sequence). Trimming took 7 bases from V and 7 from J, leaving 19 bases between them. DNA for the CDR3: TGTGCCAGTACTCCAGGGGACCCTGGCGCTGAAAAACTGTTTTTT. This gives the protein CASTPGDPGAEKLFF. The variable domain in full, completed from reference TRBV19 and TRBJ1-4, reads DGGITQSPKYLFRKEGQNVTLSCEQNLNHDAMYWYRQDPGQGLRLIYYSQIVNDFQKGDIAEGYSVSREKKESFPLTVTSAQKNPTAFYLCASTPGDPGAEKLFFGSGTQLSVL.

The genes are TRBV9 and TRBJ2-1, with D maybe TRBD2 (5 bases). Trimming removed 0 bases at V and 3 bases at J, with 13 bases between. Germline-derived CDR1 and CDR2 are SGDLS and YYNGEE. CDR3 length: 16 residues. The CDR3 here is CASSVGPGILYNEQFF. The DNA for the CDR3 is TGTGCCAGCAGCGTAGGTCCGGGAATCCTCTACAATGAGCAGTTCTTC.

The V call is TRBV18, the J call TRBJ1-1; TRBD1 matches at 8 bases. The germline gives CDR1 KGHSH, CDR2 LQKENI. This CDR3 is built from 17 residues. J was trimmed by 0 bases and V by 0 bases; bases with no gene match: 6. The CDR3 bases are TGTGCCAGCTCACCACCGACAGGGGTCGGTATGAACACTGAAGCTTTCTTT. This codes for CASSPPTGVGMNTEAFF.

DNA for the CDR3: TGTGCCTGGAGTGTATCGCACGGTCAGCCCCAGCATTTT. This sequence encodes CAWSVSHGQPQHF. V is TRBV30 and J is TRBJ1-5; D call uncertain. Trimming shortened V by 0 bases and J by 6 bases, and 9 bases separated the two germline ends. Germline CDR1 GTSNPN, CDR2 SVGIG (reference sequence). The CDR3 is 13 residues long. The complete variable domain, with remaining parts taken from reference TRBV30 and TRBJ1-5, reads SQTIHQWPATLVQPVGSPLSLECTVEGTSNPNLYWYRQAAGRGLQLLFYSVGIGQISSEVPQNLSASRPQDRQFILSSKKLLLSDSGFYLCAWSVSHGQPQHFGDGTRLSIL.

The CDR3: CASSSEGGLAGGRYEQYF. CDR3 nucleotides: TGCGCCAGCAGCTCAGAGGGGGGACTAGCGGGGGGTCGATACGAGCAGTACTTC. V and J are TRBV5-1 and TRBJ2-7; TRBD2 matches at 15 bases. The CDR3 extends over 18 amino acids. V gave up 3 bases and J gave up 4 bases; unmatched junction bases: 11. CDR1 and CDR2 (germline): SGHRS, YFSETQ.

The chain joins TRBV20-1 to TRBJ2-7, with a possible D match to TRBD1 (5 bases). The CDR3 is made up of 11 amino acids. Per germline, CDR1 DFQATT and CDR2 SNEGSKA (reference sequence). Trimming shortened V by 5 bases and J by 3 bases, and 8 bases separated the two germline ends. The CDR3: CSAFRDYEQYF. CDR3 DNA sequence: TGCAGTGCTTTCAGGGACTACGAGCAGTACTTC.